The TCR beta chain described here comes from a study of blood T cell repertoires in COVID-19. Some clones are missing from TCRdb's copy, which holds only in-frame ones; the method was immunoSEQ multiplex PCR. The sample holds 220,000 or so clones, about 90% seen once. As to this clone: Germline is not matched at one junction end, which may reflect a read error.

The TCR originated in a man aged 50 to 60 who had been exposed to COVID-19. Sequencing input: PBMCs or T cells enriched from blood (not recorded which).

CDR3 DNA sequence: TGTGCCAGCTCCCCACGACTAGCGGGAGGGCTCAATGAGCAGTTCTTC. Its protein product is CASSPRLAGGLNEQFF. V and J are TRBV18 and TRBJ2-1, with 14 bases fitting TRBD2. The CDR3 spans 16 residues. The germline V gene encodes CDR1 KGHSH and CDR2 LQKENI.